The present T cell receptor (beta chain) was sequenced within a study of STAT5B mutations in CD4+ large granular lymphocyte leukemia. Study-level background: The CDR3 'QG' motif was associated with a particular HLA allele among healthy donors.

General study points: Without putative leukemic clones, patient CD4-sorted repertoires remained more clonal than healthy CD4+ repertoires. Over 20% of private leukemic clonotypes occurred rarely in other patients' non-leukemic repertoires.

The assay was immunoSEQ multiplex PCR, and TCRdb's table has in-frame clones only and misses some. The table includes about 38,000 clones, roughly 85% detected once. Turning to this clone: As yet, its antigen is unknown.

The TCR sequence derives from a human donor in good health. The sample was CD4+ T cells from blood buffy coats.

The CDR3 DNA reads TGTGCCAGCAGCTTAGGTCTCGCAGGGGGAGATTCACCCCTCCACTTT. Translation gives CASSLGLAGGDSPLHF. The chain employs TRBV7-2 and TRBJ1-6, with 7 bases matching TRBD1. Germline trimming cut 1 base from V and 8 bases from J; bases unmatched to any gene: 8. The germline V gene has CDR1 SGHTA and CDR2 FQGNSA. CDR3 length equals 16 residues.